One sample yielded the 21 T cell receptor beta chains listed below, sequenced in a study of T cells after yellow fever vaccination. Via MiXCR, TCRdb re-called the 5' RACE reads, giving one row per CDR3 protein. The table has about 400,000 distinct CDR3 sequences, around 6.4% seen once. This sample comprised PBMCs, obtained 5 days after the yellow fever booster vaccination. These TCRs come from a man aged 25 to 40 who received the YFV17D yellow fever vaccine.

This clonotype was recorded at least ten times. This sequence joins TRBV4-3 and TRBJ2-7; D gene unclear. CDR3 length: 15 amino acids. The V end was cut by 0 bases, the J end by 6 bases, with 15 bases between. The germline CDR1 and CDR2 sequences are LGHNA and YSLEER. CDR3 protein: CASSQDITTVGEQYF. In nucleotides, the CDR3 is TGCGCCAGCAGCCAAGATATTACGACTGTTGGCGAGCAGTACTTC.

This rearrangement joins TRBV20-1 to TRBJ2-7; TRBD2 aligns across 8 bases. Germline V gene data show CDR1 as DFQATT and CDR2 as SNEGSKA (reference sequence). Trimming removed 3 bases from V and 4 bases from J; junction bases left unmatched: 11. The CDR3 covers 15 residues. The CDR3 DNA is TGCAGTGCTAGCCCCAGCGGGAGATTTGGGTACGAGCAGTACTTC. Translating it yields CSASPSGRFGYEQYF.

The sample holds many counts of this clonotype. The rearrangement joins TRBV20-1 to TRBJ2-3; TRBD2 aligns across 8 bases. CDR3 length equals 15 residues. Trimming removed 0 bases from V and 0 bases from J; junction bases left unmatched: 2. Looked up from germline, CDR1 is DFQATT and CDR2 is SNEGSKA (reference sequence). For the CDR3, the DNA is TGCAGTGCTAGAGATGCTAGCGGGAGCACAGATACGCAGTATTTT. Its protein is CSARDASGSTDTQYF.

In its sample, this clonotype was seen many times. The J gene is TRBJ2-1, the V gene TRBV6-1; a weak D match, TRBD2 (6 bases). From germline, CDR1 is MNHNS and CDR2 SASEGT. The CDR3 has 14 residues. V was cut by 5 bases and J by 7 bases, with 15 bases left in between. CDR3 in amino acids: CASSHGIGGNEQFF. The CDR3 DNA follows: TGTGCCAGCAGTCATGGGATCGGGGGAAATGAGCAGTTCTTC.

The V gene is TRBV18, the J gene TRBJ1-2; D perhaps matches TRBD1 (6 bases). Trimming shortened V by 6 bases and J by 3 bases, and 17 bases separated the two germline ends. This CDR3 contains 15 residues. Per germline, CDR1 KGHSH and CDR2 LQKENI. CDR3 DNA: TGTGCCAGCTCGTCAAGCGATGGGGGCCACTATGGCTACACCTTC. It codes for CASSSSDGGHYGYTF. The full variable domain, rest sourced from reference TRBV18 and TRBJ1-2, is NAGVMQNPRHLVRRRGQEARLRCSPMKGHSHVYWYRQLPEEGLKFMVYLQKENIIDESGMPKERFSAEFPKEGPSILRIQQVVRGDSAAYFCASSSSDGGHYGYTFGSGTRLTVV.

The rearrangement links TRBV24-1 to TRBJ2-6; TRBD1 matches 9 bases. The germline CDR1 and CDR2 sequences are KGHDR and SFDVKD. With V trimmed by 10 bases and J by 0 bases, 6 bases remained unmatched. The CDR3 spans 16 residues. The CDR3 spells CATGQGSLSGANVLTF. The CDR3 DNA sequence: TGTGCCACAGGACAGGGGTCCCTCTCTGGGGCCAACGTCCTGACTTTC.

In DNA, the CDR3 is TGTGCCATGAGCTTCGGGATCACAGATACGCAGTATTTT. The encoded protein is CAMSFGITDTQYF. V gene TRBV5-6 combines with J gene TRBJ2-3; D is possibly TRBD2 (5 bases). The CDR3 is made up of 13 amino acids. Germline V gene lookup returns CDR1 SGHDT and CDR2 YYEEEE. The germline V and J ends were trimmed by 9 bases and 2 bases, with 13 bases remaining between them.

The chain couples TRBV5-8 to TRBJ2-1, with D possibly matching TRBD1 (7 bases). The CDR3 runs 16 residues. The germline gives CDR1 SGHTS, CDR2 YDEGEE. Trimming took 0 bases from V and 5 from J, leaving 15 bases between them. In DNA form, the CDR3 reads TGTGCCAGCAGCTTGGGAAGGAGGGGGCCTAACAATGAGCAGTTCTTC. It specifies CASSLGRRGPNNEQFF. Filled out from reference TRBV5-8 and TRBJ2-1, the complete variable domain reads EAGVTQSPTHLIKTRGQQATLRCSPISGHTSVYWYQQALGLGLQFLLWYDEGEERNRGNFPPRFSGRQFPNYSSELNVNALELEDSALYLCASSLGRRGPNNEQFFGPGTRLTVL.

V and J are TRBV28 and TRBJ2-6, with 8 bases lining up with TRBD1. This CDR3 is built from 18 residues. CDR1 MDHEN and CDR2 SYDVKM come from the germline V gene. With V trimmed by 7 bases and J by 0 bases, 11 bases remained unmatched. The CDR3 protein is CASKPAGTGVSGANVLTF. The CDR3 region has the DNA TGTGCCAGCAAACCTGCGGGGACAGGAGTCTCTGGGGCCAACGTCCTGACTTTC.

This sequence joins TRBV29-1 and TRBJ1-4; D not resolved. This CDR3 is 14 amino acids long. Per germline, CDR1 SQVTM and CDR2 ANQGSEA. V lost 1 base to trimming and J lost 2 bases, with 8 bases between them. The CDR3 region has the DNA TGCAGCGTTGAAGGTTTGGACACTAATGAAAAACTGTTTTTT. It codes for CSVEGLDTNEKLFF.

V usage is TRBV20-1 and J usage is TRBJ2-7; 14 positions agree with TRBD2. The CDR3 runs to 17 residues. V lost 5 bases, J lost 4 bases, and 13 bases stayed unmatched. The germline V gene encodes CDR1 DFQATT and CDR2 SNEGSKA (reference sequence). DNA of the CDR3: TGCAGTGCTGGGGTGACTAGCGGGAGGGGAACTATGTACGAGCAGTACTTC. It codes for CSAGVTSGRGTMYEQYF.

Many counts were recorded for this clonotype. The chain uses TRBV6-1 and TRBJ2-6, with unresolved D. CDR1 MNHNS and CDR2 SASEGT come from the germline V gene. V was clipped by 7 bases and J by 0 bases, with 16 bases between them. The CDR3 loop spans 17 amino acids. CDR3 DNA sequence: TGTGCCAGCAAAGGGTTATGGTTTGGCTCTGGGGCCAACGTCCTGACTTTC. Translation gives CASKGLWFGSGANVLTF.

The V call is TRBV20-1, the J call TRBJ2-1, with TRBD2 identical over 14 bases. Trimming at V came to 2 bases and at J to 15 bases, leaving 12 bases not matched to a gene. Germline loops: CDR1 DFQATT, CDR2 SNEGSKA (reference sequence). This CDR3 is built from 15 residues. In DNA form, the CDR3 reads TGCAGTGCTAGATTTCGGGGACTAGCGGGAGAAGGGCCGTTCTTC. Translating it yields CSARFRGLAGEGPFF.

In its sample, this clonotype was seen a few times. One end of the junction is discordant with germline, which a read error may explain. The genes are TRBV10-3 and TRBJ2-1, with 14 bases aligning to TRBD2. CDR1 is ENHRY and CDR2 is SYGVKD in the germline V gene. The CDR3 is 11 residues long. The CDR3: CAIGTSGSFLF. The CDR3 coding sequence is TGTGCCATTGGGACTAGCGGGAGCTTCCTCTTC.

In this sample, this clonotype turned up many times. The chain links TRBV5-1 to TRBJ1-1, with D uncertain. Trimming cost V 0 bases and J 1 base, with 4 bases left between them. The CDR3 spans 13 residues. Germline CDR1 reads SGHRS; CDR2 reads YFSETQ. The CDR3 region is CASSLEQNTEAFF. CDR3 nucleotide sequence: TGCGCCAGCAGCTTGGAACAGAACACTGAAGCTTTCTTT.

CDR3 protein: CAGRYQPNTEAFF. CDR3 DNA sequence: TGTGCCGGGAGGTACCAGCCAAACACTGAAGCTTTCTTT. The genes are TRBV11-2 and TRBJ1-1; no clear D. Germline V lookup: CDR1 SGHAT, CDR2 FQNNGV. The CDR3 sequence is 13 residues long. Trimming left V 11 bases short and J 2 bases short, with 15 bases between. Complete variable domain (other parts from reference TRBV11-2 and TRBJ1-1): EAGVAQSPRYKIIEKRQSVAFWCNPISGHATLYWYQQILGQGPKLLIQFQNNGVVDDSQLPKDRFSAERLKGVDSTLKIQPAKLEDSAVYLCAGRYQPNTEAFFGQGTRLTVV.

This clonotype showed up many times. This chain joins TRBV7-2 and TRBJ2-7; 8 nucleotides line up with TRBD1. This CDR3 spans 14 amino acids. J gave up 0 bases and V 5 bases, and 3 bases lay outside the gene matches. The germline V gene encodes CDR1 SGHTA and CDR2 FQGNSA. The CDR3 region has the DNA TGTGCCAGCAGCCCGACAGGGGCCTCCTACGAGCAGTACTTC. Translating gives CASSPTGASYEQYF.

This clonotype has at least ten counts. The chain joins TRBV10-3 to TRBJ2-5, with unresolved D. Germline loops: CDR1 ENHRY, CDR2 SYGVKD. CDR3 length: 12 residues. Trimming left V 0 bases short and J 6 bases short, with 5 bases between. The DNA of the CDR3 is TGTGCCATCAGTGAGTCGATGAAGACCCAGTACTTC. Translation: CAISESMKTQYF.

The genes are TRBV5-1 and TRBJ2-7; no clear D. This CDR3 has 14 amino acids. The germline V gene has CDR1 SGHRS and CDR2 YFSETQ. Between the trimmed V and J ends, which lost 5 bases and 4 bases, there was a span of 16 bases. CDR3 coding DNA: TGCGCCAGCAGGAGGACCTCGGGCCCTTACGAGCAGTACTTC. It codes for CASRRTSGPYEQYF.

This clonotype was observed a few times. V usage is TRBV24-1 and J usage is TRBJ2-2, with 9 positions matching TRBD2. Germline lookup yields CDR1 KGHDR and CDR2 SFDVKD. This CDR3 is 16 amino acids long. Trimming at V came to 3 bases and at J to 7 bases, leaving 8 bases not matched to a gene. CDR3 residues: CATSDVAGGRGGELFF. The DNA for the CDR3 is TGTGCCACCAGTGATGTGGCGGGAGGGCGCGGCGGGGAGCTGTTTTTT.

This clonotype was counted a few times. The V call is TRBV5-6, the J call TRBJ2-1; TRBD2 might be the D (6 bases). The CDR3 has 17 residues. V lost 0 bases and J lost 9, with 22 bases in between. In germline, CDR1 is SGHDT, CDR2 YYEEEE. The CDR3 reads CASSLATAWAGYGEQFF. CDR3 nucleotide sequence: TGTGCCAGCAGCTTGGCCACGGCCTGGGCGGGATATGGTGAGCAGTTCTTC.